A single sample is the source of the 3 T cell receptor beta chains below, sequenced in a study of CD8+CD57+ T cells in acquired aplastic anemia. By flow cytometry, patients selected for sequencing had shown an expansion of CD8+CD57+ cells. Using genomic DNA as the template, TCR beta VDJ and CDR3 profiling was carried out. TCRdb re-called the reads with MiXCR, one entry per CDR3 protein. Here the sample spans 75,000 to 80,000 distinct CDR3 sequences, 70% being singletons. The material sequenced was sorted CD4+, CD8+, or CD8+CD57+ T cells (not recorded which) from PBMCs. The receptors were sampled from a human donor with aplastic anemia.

The CDR3 loop reads CASSSETGWNTEAFF. DNA of the CDR3: TGTGCCAGCAGCTCGGAGACAGGGTGGAACACTGAAGCTTTCTTT. This chain links TRBV7-9 with TRBJ1-1, with TRBD1 identical over 7 bases. The germline V gene has CDR1 SEHNR and CDR2 FQNEAQ (reference sequence). The CDR3 contains 15 residues. The V and J ends lost 4 bases and 1 base, in that order; junction bases with no gene match: 6.

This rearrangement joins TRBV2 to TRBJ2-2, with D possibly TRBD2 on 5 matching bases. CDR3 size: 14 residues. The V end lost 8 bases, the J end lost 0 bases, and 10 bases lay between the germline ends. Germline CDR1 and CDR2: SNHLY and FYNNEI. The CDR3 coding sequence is TGTGCCAGCGAAGAACTAGCGAACACCGGGGAGCTGTTTTTT. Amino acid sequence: CASEELANTGELFF. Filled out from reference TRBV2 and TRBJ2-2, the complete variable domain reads EPEVTQTPSHQVTQMGQEVILRCVPISNHLYFYWYRQILGQKVEFLVSFYNNEISEKSEIFDDQFSVERPDGSNFTLKIRSTKLEDSAMYFCASEELANTGELFFGEGSRLTVL.

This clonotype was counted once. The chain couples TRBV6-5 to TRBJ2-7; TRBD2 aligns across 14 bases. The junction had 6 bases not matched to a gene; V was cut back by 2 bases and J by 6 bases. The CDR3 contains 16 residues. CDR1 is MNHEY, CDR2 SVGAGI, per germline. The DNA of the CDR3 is TGTGCCAGCAGTTACACGGGACTAGCGGGAGCGGCCGAGCAGTACTTC. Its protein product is CASSYTGLAGAAEQYF.